This T cell receptor (beta chain) was profiled in a study of shared clonotypes between healthy human individuals. Germline CDR1 reads SGHAT; CDR2 reads FQNNGV. With V trimmed by 5 bases and J by 7 bases, 8 bases remained unmatched. The CDR3 runs to 14 residues. Assay used: immunoSEQ multiplex PCR; TCRdb lists only in-frame clones, some missing. The sample has some 2,000,000 clones, 95% seen once; the top ten hold 0.1% to 0.15%. The sequence was collected from a young man in good health. The rearrangement joins TRBV11-2 to TRBJ2-1, with 7 positions matching TRBD1. Sequenced: naive CD4+ T cells sorted from blood. The subset is: CD45RA+ positively selected. The CDR3 protein is CASSHKGALNEQFF. The CDR3 DNA is TGTGCCAGCAGCCATAAGGGGGCTTTGAATGAGCAGTTCTTC.